This T cell receptor (beta chain) was obtained from a study of long-term antiretroviral therapy in people with HIV. Study details: When the earliest samples were collected, ART was typically delayed until CD4 counts fell.

A word on this clone: The antigen remains unidentified.

CDR3 length: 12 residues. Germline V gene sequence: CDR1 MDHEN, CDR2 SYDVKM. J was trimmed by 8 bases and V by 7 bases; bases with no gene match: 7. Regarding the study as a whole: Before ART, certain clones expanded, and these dominated the repertoire at all time points.

The assay used was immunoSEQ (version v3.0), run at survey level. Sequencing set out to capture roughly 40,000-55,000 T-cell genomes per sample. The data were produced by immunoSEQ multiplex PCR, yet TCRdb's version contains in-frame clones alone and is incomplete. The sample holds roughly 20,000 clones; around 81% are singletons and the top ten take 6.5% to 7.5%. This specimen was unsorted PBMCs, taken 1.5 years after starting antiretroviral therapy. The chain employs TRBV28 and TRBJ1-2, with 7 bases lining up with TRBD1. The TCR was taken from a man aged 30 to 39 with HIV. CDR3 residues: CASTEGGRGYTF. Written as DNA, the CDR3 is TGTGCCAGCACCGAAGGGGGCCGAGGCTACACCTTC.